Described below is a single T cell receptor beta chain sequence and its context. Survey-level immunoSEQ sequencing profiled the TCR beta repertoire. Assay used: immunoSEQ multiplex PCR; TCRdb lists only in-frame clones, some missing. The table has about 68,000 clones, 80% to 95% seen once; the top ten hold 4.4%. Trimming removed 6 bases from V and 6 bases from J; junction bases left unmatched: 11. The CDR3 has 15 residues. The germline CDR1 and CDR2 sequences are LNHDA and SQIVND (reference sequence). The receptor was derived from a middle-aged man with rheumatoid arthritis. The genes are TRBV19 and TRBJ1-5; 7 positions agree with TRBD1. The sequenced material came from PBMCs. The DNA of the CDR3 is TGTGCCAGTAGCGTCGAGACAGGGAAGGGTCAGCCCCAGCATTTT. It codes for CASSVETGKGQPQHF. Full variable domain (outside the CDR3, taken from reference TRBV19 and TRBJ1-5): DGGITQSPKYLFRKEGQNVTLSCEQNLNHDAMYWYRQDPGQGLRLIYYSQIVNDFQKGDIAEGYSVSREKKESFPLTVTSAQKNPTAFYLCASSVETGKGQPQHFGDGTRLSIL.